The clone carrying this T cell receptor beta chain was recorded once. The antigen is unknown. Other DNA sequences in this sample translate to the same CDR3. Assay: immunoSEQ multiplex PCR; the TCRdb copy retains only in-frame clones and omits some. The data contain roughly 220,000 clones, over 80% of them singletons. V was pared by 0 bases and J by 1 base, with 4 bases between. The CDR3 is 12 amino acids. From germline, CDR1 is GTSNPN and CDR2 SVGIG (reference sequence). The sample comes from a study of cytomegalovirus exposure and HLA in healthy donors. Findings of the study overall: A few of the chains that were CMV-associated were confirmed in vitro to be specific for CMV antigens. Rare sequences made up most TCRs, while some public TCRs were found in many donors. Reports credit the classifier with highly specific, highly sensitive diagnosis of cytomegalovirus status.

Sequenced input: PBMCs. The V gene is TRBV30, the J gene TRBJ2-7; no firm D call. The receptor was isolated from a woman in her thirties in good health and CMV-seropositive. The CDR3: CAWSVSSYEQYF. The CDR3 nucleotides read TGTGCCTGGAGTGTATCTTCCTACGAGCAGTACTTC.